This T cell receptor beta chain is from a study of T cell clusters in autoimmune cytopenias. TRB was amplified by touch-down multiplex PCR, primer pools A and B combined. TCRdb re-called the multiplex PCR reads, yielding one record per CDR3 amino acid sequence without DNA. The ten most abundant clones cover 37% of a sample with some 3,000 distinct CDR3 sequences. In germline, CDR1 is LGHNA, CDR2 YSLEER. This CDR3 has 15 residues. Measured by frequency, this clonotype is medium-sized. Its antigen remains unidentified. Notes on the study in general: TRB repertoire shifts in secondary cytopenia and chronic lymphocytic leukemia mostly reflected lymphoma, not autoimmunity. Compared with active autoimmune hepatitis patients, healthy donors showed roughly 2.7-fold more exclusive TRB clusters. Primary autoimmune cytopenia patients appeared to lack physiological T cell clusters present in healthy donors.

TRB was amplified from roughly 250 ng of peripheral blood genomic DNA per sample. The sequencing sample was made of peripheral blood. This TCR was recovered from a human donor with an autoimmune cytopenia or autoimmune hepatitis (not recorded which). V and J are TRBV4-3 and TRBJ2-7; lacking DNA, the TRBD1 call made by TCRdb goes unchecked. CDR3: CASSQYRDTGYEQYF.